Described below is a single T cell receptor (beta chain) sequence and its context. This specimen belongs to a study of blood T cell repertoires in COVID-19. In the study overall: The study drew acute and convalescent COVID-19 samples from the United States, Italy and Spain. PBMCs, B-cell-depleted T cells, or T cells were the source of the cDNA or gDNA that made up the material.

CDR3 length: 13 amino acids. The germline CDR1 and CDR2 sequences are SGHTA and FQGNSA. Trimming removed 4 bases at V and 5 bases at J, with 12 bases between. Original data processing: Estimates of nucleated cell counts were drawn from the amplification of reference gene primers. Libraries were prepared by immunoSEQ multiplex PCR; TCRdb keeps only in-frame clonotypes and omits some of them. V, J and clone size derive from that table, while D and trimming were established from the DNA sequence. This table holds roughly 170,000 clones, approximately 85% found once. Sequencing input: peripheral blood. V and J are TRBV7-2 and TRBJ2-7; D is perhaps TRBD1 (5 bases). This clonotype was obtained from a man in his forties who had recovered from COVID-19. The CDR3 DNA reads as TGTGCCAGCAGCTATGGACACCGGGACGAGCAGTACTTC. Residues: CASSYGHRDEQYF. The variable domain in full, with the rest retrieved from reference TRBV7-2 and TRBJ2-7, is GAGVSQSPSNKVTEKGKDVELRCDPISGHTALYWYRQSLGQGLEFLIYFQGNSAPDKSGLPSDRFSAERTGGSVSTLTIQRTQQEDSAVYLCASSYGHRDEQYFGPGTRLTVT.